This T cell receptor beta chain was documented in a study of T cell repertoires in cytomegalovirus infection. About the study: Public TCR beta signatures marked donors with CMV infection and the matching HLA.

Study-level findings and limits: CMV-specific HLA-C-restricted TCR beta clonotypes dominated the ex vivo response.

The CDR3 is 13 amino acids. V was shortened by 6 bases and J by 11 bases, with 17 bases between the two germline ends. MiXCR, run by TCRdb on the reads, gives a single entry per CDR3 protein. The repertoire holds about 250,000 distinct CDR3 sequences, with approximately 7% as singletons. This clonotype was counted at least ten times. Antigen specificity is unknown. The sample was PBMCs. This sequence originates from a human donor in good health (CMV status not recorded). Some clones in this sample may be carry-over from other donors' samples. The chain combines TRBV12-3 or TRBV12-4 with TRBJ1-5; maybe TRBD1 (5 bases). The CDR3, as DNA: TGTGCCAGCAGCCCCGGGAACGGGGGAGCCCAGCATTTT. Encoded protein: CASSPGNGGAQHF.